These T cell receptor beta chains were read from a single sample in a study of cytomegalovirus exposure and HLA in healthy donors. TCRdb's copy holds only in-frame clones and misses some; the assay was immunoSEQ multiplex PCR. The sample has about 180,000 clones; 60% to 80% are singletons. The sample comprised PBMCs. Source of these receptors: a man aged 55-75 years in good health and CMV-seronegative. The CDR3 runs from the conserved cysteine through the conserved F or W. The D gene is left open where the match is weak. Size is omitted from some rows. Given values are once, few, many or a class for expanded clones.

size	V	D	J	CDR3	DNA
few	TRBV30	.	TRBJ1-3	CAWSLRSGSGNTIYF	TGTGCCTGGAGTTTAAGGAGCGGCTCTGGAAACACCATATATTTT
.	TRBV15	.	TRBJ2-2	CATSSTGFANTGELFF	TGTGCCACCAGCTCAACAGGGTTTGCTAACACCGGGGAGCTGTTTTTT
few	TRBV27	.	TRBJ1-4	CASSLRQSNEKLFF	TGTGCCAGCAGTTTAAGACAGTCTAATGAAAAACTGTTTTTT
.	TRBV9	TRBD1	TRBJ2-3	CASSVGTGTDTQYF	TGTGCCAGCAGCGTAGGGACAGGGACAGATACGCAGTATTTT
.	TRBV4-1	.	TRBJ1-4	CASSQDFRATNEKLFF	TGCGCCAGCAGCCAAGATTTCCGGGCAACTAATGAAAAACTGTTTTTT
.	TRBV6-6	.	TRBJ2-7	CASRATPYEQYF	TGTGCCAGCAGGGCGACACCCTACGAGCAGTACTTC
few	TRBV4-1	.	TRBJ1-6	CASSRRTAGSGSPLHF	TGCGCCAGCAGCCGCCGGACAGCTGGGTCGGGTTCACCCCTCCACTTT
.	TRBV19	TRBD1	TRBJ1-1	CATRQGNTEAFF	TGTGCCACTCGACAGGGGAACACTGAAGCTTTCTTT
.	TRBV28	TRBD1	TRBJ1-2	CASSLSGTGAYGYTF	TGTGCCAGCAGTTTATCCGGGACAGGAGCCTATGGCTACACCTTC
.	TRBV4-2	.	TRBJ1-1	CASSQDHSDRANTEAFF	TGTGCCAGCAGCCAAGATCATTCCGATCGAGCGAACACTGAAGCTTTCTTT
few	TRBV2	.	TRBJ2-5	CASRRPGDSQYF	TGTGCCAGCAGACGTCCGGGGGACTCCCAGTACTTC
once	TRBV29-1	TRBD1	TRBJ1-1	CSVSPGTVNTEAFF	TGCAGCGTTAGTCCCGGGACAGTCAACACTGAAGCTTTCTTT
.	TRBV4-2	TRBD2	TRBJ2-5	CASGHQTSGFQETQYF	TGTGCCAGCGGACACCAGACTAGCGGGTTCCAAGAGACCCAGTACTTC
few	TRBV6-1	.	TRBJ2-7	CASRTTRGASYEQYF	TGTGCCAGCAGGACAACCAGGGGGGCCTCCTACGAGCAGTACTTC
.	TRBV30	TRBD1	TRBJ1-2	CAWGTGAPPSYGYTF	TGTGCCTGGGGGACAGGGGCCCCCCCTAGCTATGGCTACACCTTC